The following is a T cell receptor (beta chain) sequence with its context. Its antigen is undetermined. This sample was included in a study of blood T cells in healthy people across ages. A second roughly 6 to 12 cycle PCR used barcoded and J-beta primers. TCRdb ran MiXCR on the 5' RACE reads and lists one entry per CDR3 protein. Of 2 million or so distinct CDR3 sequences listed, around half are singletons. Whole-study results and caveats: Donor CMV status, an unknown factor, possibly confounded changes in expanded clonotypes.

CDR1 is SGHTA and CDR2 is FQGNSA in the germline V gene. Trimming took off 5 bases at V and 6 bases at J, with 17 bases between the two ends. The CDR3 extends over 14 amino acids. This sequence joins TRBV7-2 and TRBJ2-7; D possibly corresponds to TRBD2 (5 bases). The TCR comes from a woman in her thirties or forties in good health. The sequencing input was blood. CDR3 bases: TGTGCCAGCAGCGATTACAGACCTGAGGGCGAGCAGTACTTC. Its translation is CASSDYRPEGEQYF.